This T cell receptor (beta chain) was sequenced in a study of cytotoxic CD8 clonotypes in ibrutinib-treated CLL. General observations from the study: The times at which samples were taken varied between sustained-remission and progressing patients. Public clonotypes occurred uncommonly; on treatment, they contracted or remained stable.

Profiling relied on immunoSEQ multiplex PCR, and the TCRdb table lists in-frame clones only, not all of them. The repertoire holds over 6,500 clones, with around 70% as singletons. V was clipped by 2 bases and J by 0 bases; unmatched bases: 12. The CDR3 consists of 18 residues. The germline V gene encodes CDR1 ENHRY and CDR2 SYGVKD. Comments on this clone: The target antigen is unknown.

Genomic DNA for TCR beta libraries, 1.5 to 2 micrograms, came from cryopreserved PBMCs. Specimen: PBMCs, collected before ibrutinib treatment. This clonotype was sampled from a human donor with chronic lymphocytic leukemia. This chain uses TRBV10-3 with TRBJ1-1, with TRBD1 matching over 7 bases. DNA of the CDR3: TGTGCCATCAGTGAGGTCACCGGGACAGCCGTAATGAACACTGAAGCTTTCTTT. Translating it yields CAISEVTGTAVMNTEAFF.